This TCR beta chain was observed in a study of vaccination and CD4 T cells after COVID-19. Study findings and constraints: The study sampled relatively few convalescent patients and omitted early post-infection timepoints.

Germline V gene sequence: CDR1 MNHEY, CDR2 SMNVEV (reference sequence). After removal of 6 bases from V and 3 bases from J, the junction contained 14 bases not matched to a gene. The CDR3 totals 18 residues. Cultured CD4+ T-cell DNA underwent Oncomine TCR Beta short-read sequencing. One entry per CDR3 protein, called by TCRdb with MiXCR from the PCR reads. Altogether approximately 25,000 distinct CDR3 sequences are present, 28% being singletons, with the ten largest covering roughly 6.6%. The time point was: late sampling 161 to 241 days after vaccination in a few convalescent patients. Sample treatment: roughly ten-day PBMC culture with coronavirus spike peptide pools or control peptides (ViraFEST assay). Comment on this clonotype: Its antigen remains unidentified.

The clonotype was recovered from a human donor who had recovered from COVID-19. The specimen was CD4+ T cells from blood, cultured in vitro, collected about 7 months after SARS-CoV-2 vaccination. The chain joins TRBV27 to TRBJ2-2; 9 nucleotides match TRBD1. The CDR3: CASSPRRDRVLYTGELFF. In DNA, the CDR3 is TGTGCCAGCAGCCCTCGCCGGGACAGGGTCCTATACACCGGGGAGCTGTTTTTT.